This is a list of T cell receptor beta chains from one sample in a study of T cells in tuberculosis. Generated by immunoSEQ multiplex PCR, the TCRdb table keeps only in-frame clones and is missing some. Among approximately 46,000 clones listed, roughly 96% were seen once. Sequenced here: PBMCs, sampled at tuberculosis diagnosis. Receptor source: an adult with tuberculosis. Each CDR3 is given without its conserved first and last residue. Clone size is given for some rows only: seen once, a few or many times, or a class if the clone is expanded.

TRBJ2-3 . TRBV11-2 ASSLFRDSDTQY
TRBJ1-2 . TRBV29-1 SVEISYGYT
TRBJ1-2 . TRBV30 AWDRGLYGYT
TRBJ2-6 . TRBV21-1 ASNPRDRGSGANVLT
TRBJ2-1 . TRBV30 AWGTGTEQF
TRBJ1-3 . TRBV2 ASRDRESSGNTIY
TRBJ1-1 . TRBV2 ASIRDRANTEAF
TRBJ2-1 . TRBV25-1 ASSDPNNEQF
TRBJ1-1 . TRBV7-7 ASSLFSGTEAF
TRBJ2-1 few TRBV19 ASSTNRDRVGGIYNEQF
TRBJ2-3 . TRBV5-8 ASSSEGRADTQY
TRBJ2-3 . TRBV5-1 ASRPTGLLNWDTQY
TRBJ1-2 . TRBV2 ASSSKTGTEYGYT
TRBJ2-7 . TRBV4-2 ASSQVWGPHYEQY
TRBJ1-5 . TRBV27 ASSLLAGSGQPQH
TRBJ2-1 . TRBV29-1 SVVRLANNEQF
TRBJ1-2 . TRBV6-5 ASSLYQGNYGYT
TRBJ2-2 . TRBV2 ASSPNSAGTGELF
TRBJ2-1 . TRBV28 ASSLFSGRSNEQF
TRBJ2-7 once TRBV27 ASSLGGLREQY